The 18 T cell receptor beta chains given below trace back to one sample, sequenced in a study of T cell clonality in common variable immunodeficiency. Libraries were prepared by immunoSEQ multiplex PCR; TCRdb keeps only in-frame clonotypes and omits some of them. This repertoire holds under 35,000 clones, and none appear only once. Sequenced sample: peripheral blood mononuclear cells. Receptor source: a person aged 18 to 75 in good health.

Turning to this clone: The read terminates 3 residues before the CDR3 end, so the remaining end is supplied by the germline J gene. V gene TRBV18 combines with J gene TRBJ1-2, with 7 positions matching TRBD1. Per germline, CDR1 KGHSH and CDR2 LQKENI. The CDR3 loop spans 11 amino acids. The CDR3 DNA, read in part, is TGTGCCAGCTCGCCGGGACAGGGC. Protein product: CASSPGQG. The entire CDR3 protein reads CASSPGQGYTF.

This clone occurred many times. The sequence runs out 3 residues before the end of the CDR3; the remainder is reconstructed from the germline J gene. The chain is built from TRBV2 and TRBJ2-7; tentatively, D is TRBD1 (5 bases). Germline V lookup: CDR1 SNHLY, CDR2 FYNNEI. This CDR3 is 13 amino acids long. V lost 6 bases to trimming and J lost 2 bases, with 11 bases between them. The CDR3 loop is CASRAGPTYEQYF. The sequenced part of the CDR3 DNA is TGTGCCAGCAGGGCAGGGCCGACCTACGAG.

There are a few counts of this clone. The CDR3 is cut off 3 residues early in the read; its end comes from the germline J gene. The rearrangement links TRBV30 to TRBJ2-4; a weak D match, TRBD1 (6 bases). CDR3 length: 13 residues. CDR1 and CDR2 from the germline V gene are GTSNPN and SVGIG (reference sequence). CDR3 in amino acids: CAWARGPNYGQYF. Partial CDR3 DNA: TGTGCCTGGGCCAGGGGCCCCAACTATGGT.

This clone occurred many times. The read terminates 3 residues before the CDR3 end, so the remaining end is supplied by the germline J gene. This rearrangement joins TRBV19 to TRBJ1-1; TRBD1 matches 7 bases. The CDR3 has 12 amino acids. The V segment lost 4 bases and the J segment 4 bases; nucleotides outside the gene matches: 0. From germline, CDR1 is LNHDA and CDR2 SQIVND (reference sequence). CDR3 DNA (partial): TGTGCCAGTAGTAACAGGGGCACTGAA. Translating it yields CASSNRGTE. The whole CDR3 reads CASSNRGTEAFF.

This clone appeared many times. The read finishes 3 residues shy of the CDR3 end, and the germline J gene is used to complete it. V usage is TRBV29-1 and J usage is TRBJ1-2; tentatively, D is TRBD1 (5 bases). CDR1 is SQVTM and CDR2 is ANQGSEA in the germline V gene. CDR3 size: 13 residues. The V end lost 5 bases, the J end lost 4 bases, and 14 bases lay between the germline ends. The CDR3 is CSVWEGAGYGYTF. CDR3 DNA, as far as it was read: TGCAGCGTTTGGGAAGGGGCCGGCTATGGC.

In this sample, this clone turned up many times. The CDR3 is cut off 3 residues early in the read; its end comes from the germline J gene. This chain links TRBV7-2 with TRBJ1-4, with unresolved D. V lost 5 bases and J lost 8, with 9 bases in between. CDR3 size: 12 residues. Germline values: CDR1 SGHTA, CDR2 FQGNSA. The CDR3 loop is CASSQSGEKLFF. CDR3 DNA (partial): TGTGCCAGCAGCCAGTCGGGGGAAAAA.

This clone was seen ten or more times. Read coverage stops 3 residues before the CDR3 terminus; the germline J gene supplies the remainder. V is TRBV19 and J is TRBJ1-5, with D perhaps TRBD1 (5 bases). In germline, CDR1 is LNHDA, CDR2 SQIVND (reference sequence). The V end was cut by 8 bases, the J end by 4 bases, with 18 bases between. The CDR3 is made up of 15 amino acids. The part of the CDR3 DNA that was read is TGTGCCAGTGGTTCCGGGGGACGGGGTAATCAGCCC. Translated: CASGSGGRGNQP. The CDR3 in full is CASGSGGRGNQPQHF.

This clone has at least ten counts. Read sequence stops 3 residues before the CDR3 end, and the germline J gene provides the missing end. J is TRBJ2-7 and V is TRBV20-1, with 11 bases identical to TRBD2. The CDR3 has 15 amino acids. Germline lookup yields CDR1 DFQATT and CDR2 SNEGSKA (reference sequence). V shed 2 bases and J 1 base; nucleotides not matched to a gene: 4. Incomplete CDR3 DNA: TGCAGTGCTAGAACTAGCGGGAGTACTTCCTACGAG. It encodes CSARTSGSTSYE. The CDR3 as a whole reads CSARTSGSTSYEQYF.

This clone occurred many times. The read falls 3 residues short of the CDR3 end, and the missing part is taken from the germline J gene. The chain carries TRBV7-3 and TRBJ2-1; TRBD1 might be the D (5 bases). Per germline, CDR1 SGHTA and CDR2 FQGTGA. The CDR3 is made up of 15 amino acids. V was clipped by 2 bases and J by 1 base, with 9 bases between them. This CDR3 reads CASSLGASSYNEQFF. The CDR3 DNA, read in part, is TGTGCCAGCAGCTTAGGGGCTAGTTCCTACAATGAG.

The table lists this clone with many counts. The sequence runs out 3 residues before the end of the CDR3; the remainder is reconstructed from the germline J gene. The V call is TRBV6-1, the J call TRBJ1-2, with D unclear. This CDR3 has 12 amino acids. V was shortened by 4 bases and J by 4 bases, with 7 bases between the two germline ends. Germline V gives CDR1 MNHNS, CDR2 SASEGT. CDR3 DNA (partial): TGTGCCAGCAGTGGCCTAGGCTATGGC. Encoded protein: CASSGLGYG. The whole CDR3 is CASSGLGYGYTF.

In its sample, this clone was seen a few times. The CDR3 end is not reached by the read, which stops 3 residues before it; the germline J gene fills it in. This chain uses TRBV11-2 with TRBJ2-1; 7 bases are shared with TRBD1. V trimming: 5 bases; J trimming: 9 bases; junction bases outside the gene matches: 13. This CDR3 is 15 amino acids long. Germline assignment: CDR1 SGHAT and CDR2 FQNNGV. The part of the CDR3 DNA that was read is TGTGCCAGCAGCACCCTGACAGGGAAGGTCGGTGAG. It is translated as CASSTLTGKVGE. The entire CDR3 reads CASSTLTGKVGEQFF.

Many counts were recorded for this clone. Incomplete CDR3 DNA: TGTGCCAGCAGCTTGAGGGCTCCCAGGGGGAACGAG. Its protein is CASSLRAPRGNE. The whole CDR3 region reads CASSLRAPRGNEQYF. The V call is TRBV5-5, the J call TRBJ2-7, with TRBD1 matching 7 bases. The read gets to within 3 residues of the CDR3 end, and the germline J gene fills in the rest. This CDR3 spans 15 amino acids. V shed 1 base, J shed 5 bases, and the junction held 9 bases outside the gene matches. Germline V lookup: CDR1 SGHKS, CDR2 YYEKEE (reference sequence).

This clone was seen many times. This specimen includes other DNA sequences encoding the same CDR3. The CDR3: CASSGTGSTGELFF. CDR3 DNA, as far as it was read: TGTGCCAGCTCCGGGACAGGATCCACCGGGGAG. V usage is TRBV18 and J usage is TRBJ2-2; 8 bases agree with TRBD1. The DNA ends 3 residues before the CDR3 does, and the rest of the CDR3 is filled in from the germline J gene. Germline CDR1 and CDR2: KGHSH and LQKENI. V gave up 6 bases and J gave up 4 bases; unmatched junction bases: 4. The CDR3 has 14 amino acids. Using reference TRBV18 and TRBJ2-2 for the parts outside the CDR3, the full variable domain is NAGVMQNPRHLVRRRGQEARLRCSPMKGHSHVYWYRQLPEEGLKFMVYLQKENIIDESGMPKERFSAEFPKEGPSILRIQQVVRGDSAAYFCASSGTGSTGELFFGEGSRLTVL.

On this clone itself: At one end, the junction sequence differs from germline, possibly due to a read error. Read sequence stops 3 residues before the CDR3 end, and the germline J gene provides the missing end. The chain carries TRBV19 and TRBJ2-5; 8 bases agree with TRBD2. The CDR3 covers 14 residues. From germline, CDR1 is LNHDA and CDR2 SQIVND (reference sequence). The sequenced part of the CDR3 DNA is TGTGCCAGTAGTATCCTAGCGGGCCAAGATACC. It is translated as CASSILAGQDT. The whole CDR3 reads CASSILAGQDTQYF.

This clone was counted many times. The CDR3 is CSSHKFSGSGGGTQYF. Incomplete CDR3 DNA: TGCAGTTCCCACAAATTTTCCGGTAGCGGGGGTGGGACC. V usage is TRBV20-1 and J usage is TRBJ2-5; 9 positions agree with TRBD2. The read terminates 3 residues before the CDR3 end, so the remaining end is supplied by the germline J gene. Germline CDR1 and CDR2: DFQATT and SNEGSKA (reference sequence). The ends lost 8 bases at V and 7 bases at J; junction bases unmatched: 20. CDR3 length: 16 residues.

This clone was picked up many times. Read coverage stops 3 residues before the CDR3 terminus; the germline J gene supplies the remainder. This chain uses TRBV7-9 with TRBJ1-4; TRBD1 matches 7 bases. The CDR3 is 14 residues long. The junction had 7 bases not matched to a gene; V was cut back by 5 bases and J by 7 bases. CDR1 SEHNR and CDR2 FQNEAQ come from the germline V gene (reference sequence). The part of the CDR3 DNA that was read is TGTGCCAGCAGCCTAGGGACAGAACGTGAAAAA. Translated, it gives CASSLGTEREK. The entire CDR3 sequence reads CASSLGTEREKLFF.

This clone was counted many times. Read coverage stops 3 residues before the CDR3 terminus; the germline J gene supplies the remainder. The V call is TRBV29-1, the J call TRBJ1-2, with 8 bases lining up with TRBD1. Per germline, CDR1 SQVTM and CDR2 ANQGSEA. Losses at the gene ends were 7 bases for V and 4 bases for J; bases not matched to a gene: 5. The CDR3 covers 12 residues. This CDR3 is CSGGQEGYGYTF. CDR3 DNA (partial): TGCAGCGGGGGACAGGAGGGCTATGGC.

This clone was seen ten or more times. The read is 3 residues too short to cover the CDR3 end, so that end is filled in from the germline J gene. This chain links TRBV6-2 or TRBV6-3 with TRBJ2-5; TRBD1 matches 9 bases. Germline assignment: CDR1 MNHEY and CDR2 SVGEGT. The length of the CDR3 is 16 residues. After removal of 5 bases from V and 3 bases from J, the junction contained 10 bases not matched to a gene. The CDR3 region is CASSPPPGTGKETQYF. The covered CDR3 bases are TGTGCCAGCAGTCCGCCCCCCGGGACAGGGAAAGAGACC.